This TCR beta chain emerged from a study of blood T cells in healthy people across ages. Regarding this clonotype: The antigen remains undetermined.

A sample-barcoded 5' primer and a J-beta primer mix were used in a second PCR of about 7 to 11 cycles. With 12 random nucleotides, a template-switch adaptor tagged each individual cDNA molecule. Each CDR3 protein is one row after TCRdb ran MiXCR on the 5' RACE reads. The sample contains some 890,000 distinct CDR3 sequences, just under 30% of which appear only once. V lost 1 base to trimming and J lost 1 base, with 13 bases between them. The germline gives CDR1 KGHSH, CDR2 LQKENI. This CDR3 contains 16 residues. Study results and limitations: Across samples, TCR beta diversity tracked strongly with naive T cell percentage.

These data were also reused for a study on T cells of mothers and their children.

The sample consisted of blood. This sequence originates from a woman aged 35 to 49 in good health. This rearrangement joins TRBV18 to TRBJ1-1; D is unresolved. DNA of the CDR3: TGTGCCAGCTCACCACAGGCGGGTACCGGGAACACTGAAGCTTTCTTT. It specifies CASSPQAGTGNTEAFF.